This T cell receptor beta chain was obtained from a study of T cell responses to AZD1222 COVID-19 vaccine. Study at large: Second-dose timings of about 4 or about 12 weeks were pooled.

CDR1 and CDR2 (germline): SNHLY, FYNNEI. The V segment lost 6 bases and the J segment 2 bases; nucleotides outside the gene matches: 4. The CDR3 extends over 14 amino acids. Sequencing used immunoSEQ multiplex PCR; TCRdb keeps in-frame clones, though not all of them. The sample has 150,000 or so clones; more than 80% are singletons. Notes on this clone: The antigen remains unidentified.

Study-level points and caveats: The reported proportion of spike-specific TCRs targeting unmutated variant regions was nearly half.

The sequenced sample was peripheral blood, obtained on day 0 of AZD1222 vaccination. This sequence was found in an adult in good health. This sequence joins TRBV2 and TRBJ1-5; 7 nucleotides match TRBD1. The CDR3 nucleotides read TGTGCCAGCAGGACAGGGATCGGCAATCAGCCCCAGCATTTT. Protein: CASRTGIGNQPQHF.